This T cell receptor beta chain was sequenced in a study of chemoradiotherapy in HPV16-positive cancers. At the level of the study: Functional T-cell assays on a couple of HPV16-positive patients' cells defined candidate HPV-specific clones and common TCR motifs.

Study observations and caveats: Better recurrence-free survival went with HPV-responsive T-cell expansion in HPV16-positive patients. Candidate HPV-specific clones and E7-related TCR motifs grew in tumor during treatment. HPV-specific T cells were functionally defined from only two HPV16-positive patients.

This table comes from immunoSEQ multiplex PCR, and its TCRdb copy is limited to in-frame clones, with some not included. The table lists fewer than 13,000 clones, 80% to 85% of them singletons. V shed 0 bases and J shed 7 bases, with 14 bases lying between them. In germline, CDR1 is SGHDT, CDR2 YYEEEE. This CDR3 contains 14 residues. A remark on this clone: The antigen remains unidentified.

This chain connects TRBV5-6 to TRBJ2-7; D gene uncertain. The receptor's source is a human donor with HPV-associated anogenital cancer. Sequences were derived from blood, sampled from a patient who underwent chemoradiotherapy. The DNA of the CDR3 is TGTGCCAGCAGCTTGGCCGGCAGCCCCTGGGAGCAGTACTTC. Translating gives CASSLAGSPWEQYF.